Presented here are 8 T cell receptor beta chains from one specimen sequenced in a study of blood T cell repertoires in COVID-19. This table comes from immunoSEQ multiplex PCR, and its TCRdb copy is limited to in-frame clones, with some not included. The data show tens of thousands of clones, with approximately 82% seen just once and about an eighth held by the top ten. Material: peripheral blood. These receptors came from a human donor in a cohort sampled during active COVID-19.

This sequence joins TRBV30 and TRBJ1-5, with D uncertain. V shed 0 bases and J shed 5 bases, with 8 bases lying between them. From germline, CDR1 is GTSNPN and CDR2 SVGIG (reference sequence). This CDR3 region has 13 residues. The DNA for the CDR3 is TGTGCCTGGAGTGTGTATGAGGATCAGCCCCAGCATTTT. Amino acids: CAWSVYEDQPQHF.

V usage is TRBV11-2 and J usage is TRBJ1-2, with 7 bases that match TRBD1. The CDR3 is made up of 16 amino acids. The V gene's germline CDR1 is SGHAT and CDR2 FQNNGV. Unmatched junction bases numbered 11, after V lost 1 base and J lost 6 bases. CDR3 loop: CASSLGGGPGANGYTF. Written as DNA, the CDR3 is TGTGCCAGCAGCTTAGGAGGGGGCCCGGGGGCAAATGGCTACACCTTC.

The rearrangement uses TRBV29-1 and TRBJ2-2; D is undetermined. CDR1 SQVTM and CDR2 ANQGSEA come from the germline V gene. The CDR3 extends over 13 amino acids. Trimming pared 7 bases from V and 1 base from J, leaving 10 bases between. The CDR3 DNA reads TGCAGCGGACTGATAGGGAACACCGGGGAGCTGTTTTTT. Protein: CSGLIGNTGELFF.

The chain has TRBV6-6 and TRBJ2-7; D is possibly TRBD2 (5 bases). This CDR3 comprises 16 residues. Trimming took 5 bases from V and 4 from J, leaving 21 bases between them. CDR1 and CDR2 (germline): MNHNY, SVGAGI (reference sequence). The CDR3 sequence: CASSTRRVQADYEQYF. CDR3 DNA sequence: TGTGCCAGCAGTACCCGCCGGGTTCAAGCGGATTACGAGCAGTACTTC.

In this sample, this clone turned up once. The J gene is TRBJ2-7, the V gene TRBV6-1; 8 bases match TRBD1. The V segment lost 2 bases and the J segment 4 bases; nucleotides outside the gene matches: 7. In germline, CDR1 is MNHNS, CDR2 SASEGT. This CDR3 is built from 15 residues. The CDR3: CASSEFGQGGYEQYF. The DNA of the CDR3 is TGTGCCAGCAGTGAATTCGGACAGGGCGGGTACGAGCAGTACTTC.

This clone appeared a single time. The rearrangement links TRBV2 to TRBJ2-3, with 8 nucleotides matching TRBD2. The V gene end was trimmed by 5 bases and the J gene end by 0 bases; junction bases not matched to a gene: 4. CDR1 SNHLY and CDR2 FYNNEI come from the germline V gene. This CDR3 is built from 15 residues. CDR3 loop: CASSFRGGSTDTQYF. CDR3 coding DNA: TGTGCCAGCAGTTTCCGGGGGGGTAGCACAGATACGCAGTATTTT.

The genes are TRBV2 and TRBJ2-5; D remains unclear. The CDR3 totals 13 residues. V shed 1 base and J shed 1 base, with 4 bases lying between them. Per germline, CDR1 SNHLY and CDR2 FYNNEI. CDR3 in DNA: TGTGCCAGCAGTGAAGGCAGCCAAGAGACCCAGTACTTC. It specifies CASSEGSQETQYF.

CDR3 nucleotides: TGTGCCAGCATTACAGGGAATCGGAATCAGCCCCAGCATTTT. It is translated as CASITGNRNQPQHF. This chain links TRBV28 with TRBJ1-5; a weak D match, TRBD1 (6 bases). Per the germline V gene, CDR1 is MDHEN and CDR2 is SYDVKM. This CDR3 is built from 14 residues. V was cut by 7 bases and J by 4 bases, with 14 bases left in between. The whole variable domain, remainder taken from reference TRBV28 and TRBJ1-5, is DVKVTQSSRYLVKRTGEKVFLECVQDMDHENMFWYRQDPGLGLRLIYFSYDVKMKEKGDIPEGYSVSREKKERFSLILESASTNQTSMYLCASITGNRNQPQHFGDGTRLSIL.